These 17 T cell receptor beta chains share one sample of origin, sequenced in a study of T cell changes during pregnancy in multiple sclerosis. The repertoire was sequenced with immunoSEQ multiplex PCR; TCRdb's copy has only in-frame clones and lacks some. This sample carries about 120,000 clones, about 90% of them seen once, and the ten largest clones take less than 2%. Sample: peripheral blood, taken in the third trimester of pregnancy. These receptors came from a female donor with multiple sclerosis, enrolled in a pregnancy study.

This clone showed up just a few times. The V gene is TRBV19, the J gene TRBJ2-7; 10 bases align to TRBD1. After removal of 6 bases from V and 7 bases from J, the junction contained 18 bases not matched to a gene. In germline, CDR1 is LNHDA, CDR2 SQIVND (reference sequence). The CDR3 runs 17 residues. The CDR3 DNA reads TGTGCCAGTAGACTCCTCTCCGGGACAGGGGCCTCTGGGGAGCAGTACTTC. Translated: CASRLLSGTGASGEQYF.

The chain links TRBV6-1 to TRBJ1-1, with D hard to call. V lost 2 bases, J lost 4 bases, and 8 bases lay in between. The CDR3 spans 13 residues. Germline V gene data show CDR1 as MNHNS and CDR2 as SASEGT. CDR3 DNA sequence: TGTGCCAGCAGTGAATGGGGAGCCACTGAAGCTTTCTTT. It specifies CASSEWGATEAFF.

The chain recombines TRBV18 with TRBJ2-1; 8 nucleotides match TRBD2. J was trimmed by 15 bases and V by 0 bases; bases with no gene match: 4. The CDR3 has 12 amino acids. Germline V gives CDR1 KGHSH, CDR2 LQKENI. CDR3 residues: CASSPPDGRAFF. CDR3 in DNA: TGTGCCAGCTCACCACCGGACGGGAGGGCGTTCTTC.

This rearrangement joins TRBV29-1 to TRBJ2-1, with 8 bases matching TRBD1. Trimming removed 7 bases from V and 7 bases from J; junction bases left unmatched: 12. Germline V gene sequence: CDR1 SQVTM, CDR2 ANQGSEA. The CDR3 has 14 amino acids. The DNA for the CDR3 is TGCAGCGCGGGGGCGGGGACAGGTTTAAATGAGCAGTTCTTC. Translation gives CSAGAGTGLNEQFF.

This clone has just a few counts. The rearrangement uses TRBV2 and TRBJ2-2; D possibly corresponds to TRBD2 (5 bases). V lost 4 bases and J 5 bases, leaving 14 bases between the germline ends. This CDR3 region has 15 residues. The germline V gene encodes CDR1 SNHLY and CDR2 FYNNEI. Written as DNA, the CDR3 is TGTGCCAGCAGTGGGGAGTTGGGCGGGACCGGGGAGCTGTTTTTT. Residues: CASSGELGGTGELFF.

J is TRBJ2-1 and V is TRBV7-9, with 7 bases aligning to TRBD2. The CDR3 loop spans 18 amino acids. Losses at the gene ends were 0 bases for V and 0 bases for J; bases not matched to a gene: 8. Germline assignment: CDR1 SEHNR and CDR2 FQNEAQ (reference sequence). The CDR3 is CASSLAGLAGRSYNEQFF. The DNA for the CDR3 is TGTGCCAGCAGCTTAGCGGGCTTAGCGGGCCGCTCCTACAATGAGCAGTTCTTC.

The genes are TRBV5-1 and TRBJ2-1; 8 nucleotides match TRBD2. This CDR3 is 15 amino acids long. Germline loops: CDR1 SGHRS, CDR2 YFSETQ. V gave up 3 bases and J gave up 4 bases; unmatched junction bases: 6. The CDR3 region has the DNA TGCGCCAGCAGCTCGGGACTAGTAGGTTACAATGAGCAGTTCTTC. Translating gives CASSSGLVGYNEQFF.

The rearrangement uses TRBV5-3 and TRBJ2-4; TRBD2 aligns across 8 bases. TRBV5-3 counts as an open reading frame of uncertain function. V was clipped by 1 base and J by 0 bases; unmatched bases: 9. CDR3 length: 18 residues. The CDR3 DNA reads TGTGCCAGAAGCTTGAGAGCGGGGGCTGCTTTAGCCAAAAACATTCAGTACTTC. Translating it yields CARSLRAGAALAKNIQYF.

Only one count was recorded for this clone. This sequence joins TRBV5-5 and TRBJ1-2; 10 nucleotides line up with TRBD1. This CDR3 spans 14 amino acids. The V gene's germline CDR1 is SGHKS and CDR2 YYEKEE (reference sequence). Unmatched junction bases numbered 9, after V lost 4 bases and J lost 9 bases. The CDR3 DNA sequence: TGTGCCAGCAGCCCAGGGACAGGGGAAACTCGCTACACCTTC. Protein product: CASSPGTGETRYTF.

V and J are TRBV18 and TRBJ2-7, with 10 bases lining up with TRBD1. Germline loops: CDR1 KGHSH, CDR2 LQKENI. After removal of 6 bases from V and 5 bases from J, the junction contained 10 bases not matched to a gene. The CDR3 is made up of 15 amino acids. The CDR3 protein is CASSRTGTGDHEQYF. The CDR3, as DNA: TGTGCCAGCTCCCGAACCGGGACAGGGGACCACGAGCAGTACTTC.

The chain uses TRBV27 and TRBJ2-7; D perhaps matches TRBD1 (6 bases). This CDR3 comprises 14 residues. Germline V gives CDR1 MNHEY, CDR2 SMNVEV (reference sequence). With 5 bases removed from V and 7 bases from J, the gap between germline ends came to 18 bases. CDR3: CASSGDMGLGEQYF. CDR3 DNA sequence: TGTGCCAGCAGTGGGGACATGGGGCTAGGAGAGCAGTACTTC.

This clone has more than one count but fewer than ten. The genes are TRBV28 and TRBJ1-2, with D unresolved. Per germline, CDR1 MDHEN and CDR2 SYDVKM. There are 16 residues in the CDR3. V was clipped by 6 bases and J by 6 bases, with 23 bases between them. The CDR3 sequence is CASSLSPHGEGNGYTF. The DNA of the CDR3 is TGTGCCAGCAGCCTGTCCCCTCACGGGGAAGGAAATGGCTACACCTTC.

The chain carries TRBV29-1 and TRBJ2-1; D is undetermined. The V gene's germline CDR1 is SQVTM and CDR2 ANQGSEA. The CDR3 extends over 14 amino acids. The V end was cut by 2 bases, the J end by 3 bases, with 11 bases between. The CDR3 sequence is CSVEFARYYNEQFF. Here the CDR3 DNA reads TGCAGCGTTGAATTCGCCAGATACTACAATGAGCAGTTCTTC.

The chain combines TRBV11-3 with TRBJ2-1; D possibly corresponds to TRBD2 (5 bases). Trimming cost V 4 bases and J 5 bases, with 9 bases left between them. The CDR3 sequence is 13 residues long. Germline CDR1 is SGHNT and CDR2 is YENEEA. The CDR3 DNA sequence: TGTGCCAGCAGCTGGAGGCCTGACAATGAGCAGTTCTTC. Translated: CASSWRPDNEQFF.

The rearrangement links TRBV30 to TRBJ2-7; the match to TRBD2 covers 10 bases. This CDR3 spans 14 amino acids. The germline V gene has CDR1 GTSNPN and CDR2 SVGIG (reference sequence). J was trimmed by 4 bases and V by 3 bases; bases with no gene match: 6. The CDR3: CAWRNSGGSYEQYF. As DNA, the CDR3 is TGTGCCTGGAGAAATAGCGGGGGGTCTTACGAGCAGTACTTC.

V usage is TRBV28 and J usage is TRBJ2-7; no firm D call. V gave up 6 bases and J gave up 6 bases, with 24 bases separating them. Germline lookup yields CDR1 MDHEN and CDR2 SYDVKM. CDR3 length: 16 amino acids. For the CDR3, the DNA is TGTGCCAGCAGCCCCCAACCGGGTAACCGTCGAGGCGAGCAGTACTTC. This translates into CASSPQPGNRRGEQYF.

V usage is TRBV4-1 and J usage is TRBJ2-1, with D possibly matching TRBD2 (6 bases). Germline CDR1 is MGHRA and CDR2 is YSYEKL. Trimming stripped 0 bases from V and 9 bases from J, with 12 bases between. There are 14 residues in the CDR3. In nucleotides, the CDR3 is TGCGCCAGCAGCCAAGATCCAGGGAGGAGTGAGCAGTTCTTC. Translating gives CASSQDPGRSEQFF.